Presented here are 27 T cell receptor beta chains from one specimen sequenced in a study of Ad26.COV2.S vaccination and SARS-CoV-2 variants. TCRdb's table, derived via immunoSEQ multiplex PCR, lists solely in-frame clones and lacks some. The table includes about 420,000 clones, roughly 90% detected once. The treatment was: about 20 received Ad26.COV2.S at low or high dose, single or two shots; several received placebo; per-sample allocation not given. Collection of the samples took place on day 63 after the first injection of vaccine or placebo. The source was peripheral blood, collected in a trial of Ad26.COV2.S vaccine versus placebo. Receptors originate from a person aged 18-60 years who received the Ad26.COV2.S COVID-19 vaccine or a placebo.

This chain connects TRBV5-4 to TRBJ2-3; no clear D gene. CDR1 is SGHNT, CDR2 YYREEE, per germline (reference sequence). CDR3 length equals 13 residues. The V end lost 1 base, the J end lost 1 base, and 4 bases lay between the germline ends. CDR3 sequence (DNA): TGTGCCAGCAGCTTGCCTCGCACAGATACGCAGTATTTT. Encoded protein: CASSLPRTDTQYF.

As DNA, the CDR3 is TGTGCCATCAGTTCCTGGGGGGGGTCGAGAGCGAACGAGCAGTACTTC. It translates to CAISSWGGSRANEQYF. This chain uses TRBV10-3 with TRBJ2-7, with TRBD2 identical over 7 bases. J lost 5 bases, V lost 5 bases, and 15 bases had no gene match. Per the germline V gene, CDR1 is ENHRY and CDR2 is SYGVKD. The CDR3 runs 16 residues.

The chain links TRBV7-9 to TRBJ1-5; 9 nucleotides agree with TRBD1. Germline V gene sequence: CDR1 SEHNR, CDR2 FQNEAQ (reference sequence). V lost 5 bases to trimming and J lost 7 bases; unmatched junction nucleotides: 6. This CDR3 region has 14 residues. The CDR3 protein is CASSPTGGGQPQHF. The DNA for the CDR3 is TGTGCCAGCAGCCCCACAGGGGGCGGCCAGCCCCAGCATTTT.

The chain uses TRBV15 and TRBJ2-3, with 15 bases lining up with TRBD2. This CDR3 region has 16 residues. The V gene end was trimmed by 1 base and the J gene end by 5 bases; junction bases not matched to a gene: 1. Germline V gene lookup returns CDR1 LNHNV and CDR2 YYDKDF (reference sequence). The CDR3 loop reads CATSRGTSGGEDTQYF. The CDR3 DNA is TGTGCCACCAGCAGAGGGACTAGCGGGGGGGAAGATACGCAGTATTTT.

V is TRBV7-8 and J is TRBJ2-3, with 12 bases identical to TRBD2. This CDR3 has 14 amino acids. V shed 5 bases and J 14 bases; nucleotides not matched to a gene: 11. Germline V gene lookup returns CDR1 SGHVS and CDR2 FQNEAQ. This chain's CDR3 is CASSLRRTSGEAYF. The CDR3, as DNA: TGTGCCAGCAGCCTACGACGGACTAGCGGGGAGGCGTATTTT.

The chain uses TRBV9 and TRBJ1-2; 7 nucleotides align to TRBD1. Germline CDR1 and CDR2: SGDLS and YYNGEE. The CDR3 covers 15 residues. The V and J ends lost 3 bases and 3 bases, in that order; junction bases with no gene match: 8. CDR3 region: CASSAQGQKYYGYTF. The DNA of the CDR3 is TGTGCCAGCAGCGCTCAGGGACAGAAATACTATGGCTACACCTTC. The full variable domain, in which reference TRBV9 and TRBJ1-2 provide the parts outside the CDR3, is DSGVTQTPKHLITATGQRVTLRCSPRSGDLSVYWYQQSLDQGLQFLIQYYNGEERAKGNILERFSAQQFPDLHSELNLSSLELGDSALYFCASSAQGQKYYGYTFGSGTRLTVV.

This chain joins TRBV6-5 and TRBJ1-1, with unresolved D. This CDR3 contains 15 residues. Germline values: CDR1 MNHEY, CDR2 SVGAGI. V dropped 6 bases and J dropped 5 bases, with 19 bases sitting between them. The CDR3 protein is CASRLGSLPATEAFF. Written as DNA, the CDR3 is TGTGCCAGCAGACTAGGGTCCCTACCCGCGACTGAAGCTTTCTTT.

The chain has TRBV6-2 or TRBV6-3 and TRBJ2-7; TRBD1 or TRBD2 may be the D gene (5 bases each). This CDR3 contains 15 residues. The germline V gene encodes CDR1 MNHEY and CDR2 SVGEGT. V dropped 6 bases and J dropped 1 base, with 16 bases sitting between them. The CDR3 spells CASSRLRDGSYEQYF. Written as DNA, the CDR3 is TGTGCCAGCAGCCGCCTCCGGGACGGATCCTACGAGCAGTACTTC.

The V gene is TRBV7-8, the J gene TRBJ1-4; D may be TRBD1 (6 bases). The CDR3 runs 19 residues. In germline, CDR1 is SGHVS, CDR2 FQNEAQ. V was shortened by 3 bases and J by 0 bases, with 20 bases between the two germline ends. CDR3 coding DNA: TGTGCCAGCAGCTTTTTAATTAAGGGCGGGGGCGCAACTAATGAAAAACTGTTTTTT. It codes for CASSFLIKGGGATNEKLFF.

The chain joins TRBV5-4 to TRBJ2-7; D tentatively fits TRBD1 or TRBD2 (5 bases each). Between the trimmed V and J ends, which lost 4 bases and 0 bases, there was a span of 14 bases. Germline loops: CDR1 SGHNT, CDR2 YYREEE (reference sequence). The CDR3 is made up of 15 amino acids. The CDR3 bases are TGTGCCAGCAGCCCTGGGACGGGGATCTCCTACGAGCAGTACTTC. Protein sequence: CASSPGTGISYEQYF.

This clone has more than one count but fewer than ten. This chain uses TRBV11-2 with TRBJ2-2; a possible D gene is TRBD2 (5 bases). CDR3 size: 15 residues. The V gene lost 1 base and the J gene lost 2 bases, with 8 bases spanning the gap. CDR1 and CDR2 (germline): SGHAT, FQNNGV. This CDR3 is CASSLVRGNTGELFF. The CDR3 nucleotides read TGTGCCAGCAGCTTAGTTCGGGGTAACACCGGGGAGCTGTTTTTT. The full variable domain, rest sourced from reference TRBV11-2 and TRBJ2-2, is EAGVAQSPRYKIIEKRQSVAFWCNPISGHATLYWYQQILGQGPKLLIQFQNNGVVDDSQLPKDRFSAERLKGVDSTLKIQPAKLEDSAVYLCASSLVRGNTGELFFGEGSRLTVL.

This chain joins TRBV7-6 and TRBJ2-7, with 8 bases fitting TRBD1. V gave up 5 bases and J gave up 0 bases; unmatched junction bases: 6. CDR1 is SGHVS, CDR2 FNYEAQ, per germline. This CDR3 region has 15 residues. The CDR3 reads CASSPGTGYSYEQYF. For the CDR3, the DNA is TGTGCCAGCAGCCCAGGGACAGGCTACTCCTACGAGCAGTACTTC.

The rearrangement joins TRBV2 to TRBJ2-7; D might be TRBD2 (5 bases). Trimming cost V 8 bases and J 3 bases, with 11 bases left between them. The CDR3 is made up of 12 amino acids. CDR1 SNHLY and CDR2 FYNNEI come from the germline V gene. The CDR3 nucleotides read TGTGCCAGCTCGGGGTCCGGCTACGAGCAGTACTTC. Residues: CASSGSGYEQYF. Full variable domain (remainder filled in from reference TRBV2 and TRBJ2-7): EPEVTQTPSHQVTQMGQEVILRCVPISNHLYFYWYRQILGQKVEFLVSFYNNEISEKSEIFDDQFSVERPDGSNFTLKIRSTKLEDSAMYFCASSGSGYEQYFGPGTRLTVT.

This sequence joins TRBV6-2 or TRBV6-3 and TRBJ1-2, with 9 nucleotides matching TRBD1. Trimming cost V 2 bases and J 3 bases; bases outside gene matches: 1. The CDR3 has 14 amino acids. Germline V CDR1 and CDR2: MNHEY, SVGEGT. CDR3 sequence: CASSYTGGYYGYTF. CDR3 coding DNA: TGTGCCAGCAGTTACACAGGGGGCTACTATGGCTACACCTTC.

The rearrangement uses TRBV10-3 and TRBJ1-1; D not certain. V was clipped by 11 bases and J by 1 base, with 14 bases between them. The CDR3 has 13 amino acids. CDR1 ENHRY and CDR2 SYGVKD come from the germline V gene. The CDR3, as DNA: TGTGCCGCCCGTGAGAAATCGAACACTGAAGCTTTCTTT. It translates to CAAREKSNTEAFF.

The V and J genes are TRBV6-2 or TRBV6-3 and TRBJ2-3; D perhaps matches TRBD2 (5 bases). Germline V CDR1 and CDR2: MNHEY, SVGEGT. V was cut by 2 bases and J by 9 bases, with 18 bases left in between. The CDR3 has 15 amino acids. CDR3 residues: CASSYPVRAEPTQYF. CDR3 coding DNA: TGTGCCAGCAGTTACCCCGTGCGGGCTGAGCCGACGCAGTATTTT.

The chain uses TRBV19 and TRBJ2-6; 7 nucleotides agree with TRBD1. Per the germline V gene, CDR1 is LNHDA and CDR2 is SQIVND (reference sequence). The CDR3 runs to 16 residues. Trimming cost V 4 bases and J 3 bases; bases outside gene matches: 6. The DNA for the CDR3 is TGTGCCAGTAGTACTTCACAGGGGTATGGGGCCAACGTCCTGACTTTC. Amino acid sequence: CASSTSQGYGANVLTF.

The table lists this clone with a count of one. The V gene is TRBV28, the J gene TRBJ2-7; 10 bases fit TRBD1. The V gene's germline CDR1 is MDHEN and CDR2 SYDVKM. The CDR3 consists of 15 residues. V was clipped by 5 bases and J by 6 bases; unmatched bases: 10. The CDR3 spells CASSISGTGDVEQYF. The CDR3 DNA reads TGTGCCAGCAGTATTTCCGGGACAGGGGATGTCGAGCAGTACTTC.

This CDR3 is CASVERGDTGELFF. CDR3 in DNA: TGTGCCAGTGTTGAGCGGGGGGACACCGGGGAGCTGTTTTTT. This chain links TRBV19 with TRBJ2-2; 9 bases fit TRBD2. This CDR3 has 14 residues. In germline, CDR1 is LNHDA, CDR2 SQIVND (reference sequence). V shed 8 bases, J shed 3 bases, and the junction held 4 bases outside the gene matches.

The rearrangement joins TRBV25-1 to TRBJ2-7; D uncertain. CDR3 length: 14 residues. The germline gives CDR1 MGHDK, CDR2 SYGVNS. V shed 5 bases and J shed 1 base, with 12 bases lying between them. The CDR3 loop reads CASSPRQDSYEQYF. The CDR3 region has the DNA TGTGCCAGCAGTCCCAGGCAGGATTCCTACGAGCAGTACTTC.

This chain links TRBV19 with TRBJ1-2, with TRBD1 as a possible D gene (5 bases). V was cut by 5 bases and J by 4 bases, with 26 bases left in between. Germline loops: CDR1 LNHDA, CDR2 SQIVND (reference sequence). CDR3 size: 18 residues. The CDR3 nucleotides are TGTGCCAGTAGTCCCGAGACTGTCACTGGGCCAGGGAGCTATGGCTACACCTTC. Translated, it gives CASSPETVTGPGSYGYTF.

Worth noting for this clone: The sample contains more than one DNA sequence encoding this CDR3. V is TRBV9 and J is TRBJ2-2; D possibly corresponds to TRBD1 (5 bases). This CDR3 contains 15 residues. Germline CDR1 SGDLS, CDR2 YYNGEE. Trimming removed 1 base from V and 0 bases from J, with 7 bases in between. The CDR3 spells CASSVQGANTGELFF. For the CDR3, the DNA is TGTGCCAGCAGCGTACAGGGCGCGAACACCGGGGAGCTGTTTTTT.

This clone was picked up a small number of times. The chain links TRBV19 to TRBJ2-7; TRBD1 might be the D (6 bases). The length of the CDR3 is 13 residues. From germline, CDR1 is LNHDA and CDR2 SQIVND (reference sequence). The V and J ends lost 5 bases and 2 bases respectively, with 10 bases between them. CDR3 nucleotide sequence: TGTGCCAGTAGTGTACAGGGTCCCTACGAGCAGTACTTC. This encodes CASSVQGPYEQYF.

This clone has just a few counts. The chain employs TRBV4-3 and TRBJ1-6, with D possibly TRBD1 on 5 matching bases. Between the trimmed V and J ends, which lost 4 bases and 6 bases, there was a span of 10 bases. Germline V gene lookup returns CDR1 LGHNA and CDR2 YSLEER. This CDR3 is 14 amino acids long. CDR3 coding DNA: TGCGCCAGCAGCCCGCGGGGCGTTAATTCACCCCTCCACTTT. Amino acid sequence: CASSPRGVNSPLHF.

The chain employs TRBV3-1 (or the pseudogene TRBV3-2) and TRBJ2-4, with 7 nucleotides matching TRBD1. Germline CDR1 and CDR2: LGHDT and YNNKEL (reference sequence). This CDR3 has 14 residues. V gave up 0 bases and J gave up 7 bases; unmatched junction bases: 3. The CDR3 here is CASSQDVRGNIQYF. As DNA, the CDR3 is TGTGCCAGCAGCCAAGACGTCAGGGGGAACATTCAGTACTTC.

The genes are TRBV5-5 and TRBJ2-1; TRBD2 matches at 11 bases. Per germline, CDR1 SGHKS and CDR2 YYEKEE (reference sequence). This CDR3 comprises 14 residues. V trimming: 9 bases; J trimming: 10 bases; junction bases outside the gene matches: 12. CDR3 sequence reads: CATSGSLAGGEQFF. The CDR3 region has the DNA TGTGCCACCTCCGGCTCTTTAGCGGGGGGGGAGCAGTTCTTC.

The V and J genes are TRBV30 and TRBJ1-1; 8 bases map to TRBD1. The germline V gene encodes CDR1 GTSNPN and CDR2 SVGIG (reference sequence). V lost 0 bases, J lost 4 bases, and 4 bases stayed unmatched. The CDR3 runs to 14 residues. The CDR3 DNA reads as TGTGCCTGGAGTGTACCGGGACAGGTCACTGAAGCTTTCTTT. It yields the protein CAWSVPGQVTEAFF.